This is a list of T cell receptor beta chains from one sample in a study of CD8 T cells in Susac syndrome. TCRdb fed the immunoSEQ multiplex PCR reads into MiXCR, producing one record per CDR3 protein. The table lists 90,000 to 110,000 distinct CDR3 sequences, around 95% of them singletons, with more than 0.095% in the top ten. Sequenced: CD4+ T cells from PBMCs. The receptor set was obtained from a human donor in good health. The CDR3 runs from the conserved cysteine through the conserved F or W. D genes are given only for firm matches. Some rows have no size entry. The others give once, few or many, or a class for an expanded clone.

CDR3nt: TGTGCCGTCGGGGGGGAAGCTAACTATGGCTACACCTTC
CDR3aa: CAVGGEANYGYTF
abundance: NA
j_gene: TRBJ1-2
d_gene: NA
v_gene: TRBV3-1

CDR3nt: TGTGCCAGCAGTCAAGGGGGTCCGGGACTAGCGGGGAATGAGCAGTTCTTC
CDR3aa: CASSQGGPGLAGNEQFF
abundance: NA
j_gene: TRBJ2-1
d_gene: TRBD2
v_gene: TRBV6-2/TRBV6-3

CDR3nt: TGCAGTGCCTCCGGGACTAGCGGGTTCACTCAGAGCTCCTACGAGCAGTACTTC
CDR3aa: CSASGTSGFTQSSYEQYF
abundance: NA
j_gene: TRBJ2-7
d_gene: TRBD2
v_gene: TRBV20-1

CDR3nt: TGTGCCAGCAGCTTGGCCCGAACAGCCACCAACACTGAAGCTTTCTTT
CDR3aa: CASSLARTATNTEAFF
abundance: NA
j_gene: TRBJ1-1
d_gene: NA
v_gene: TRBV5-4

CDR3nt: TGTGCCAGCAGCCTAGGGTCCGGGGAGACCCAGTACTTC
CDR3aa: CASSLGSGETQYF
abundance: NA
j_gene: TRBJ2-5
d_gene: NA
v_gene: TRBV7-2

CDR3nt: TGTGCCAGCGGGACAGAATATGGCTACACCTTC
CDR3aa: CASGTEYGYTF
abundance: NA
j_gene: TRBJ1-2
d_gene: TRBD1
v_gene: TRBV28

CDR3nt: TGTGCCAGTAGCTCGACAGAACAAGAGACCCAGTACTTC
CDR3aa: CASSSTEQETQYF
abundance: NA
j_gene: TRBJ2-5
d_gene: NA
v_gene: TRBV19

CDR3nt: TGTGCCAGCAGTTCTGCTGGAGATACGCAGTATTTT
CDR3aa: CASSSAGDTQYF
abundance: NA
j_gene: TRBJ2-3
d_gene: NA
v_gene: TRBV12-3/TRBV12-4

CDR3nt: TGCGCCAGCAGCCCGAGGGAGATAGGGTTGATGAACACTGAAGCTTTCTTT
CDR3aa: CASSPREIGLMNTEAFF
abundance: NA
j_gene: TRBJ1-1
d_gene: NA
v_gene: TRBV4-1

CDR3nt: TGCGCCAGCAGCTTGGATCTAGCGGGAGGGCCGGGTACGCAGTATTTT
CDR3aa: CASSLDLAGGPGTQYF
abundance: NA
j_gene: TRBJ2-3
d_gene: TRBD2
v_gene: TRBV5-1

CDR3nt: TGTGCCAGCCGTCCGAGGGTGGCGAACACTGAAGCTTTCTTT
CDR3aa: CASRPRVANTEAFF
abundance: once
j_gene: TRBJ1-1
d_gene: NA
v_gene: TRBV12-3/TRBV12-4

CDR3nt: TGTGCCAGCTCAACGACTGCCGACCCGGGTTCCCAGTACTTC
CDR3aa: CASSTTADPGSQYF
abundance: NA
j_gene: TRBJ2-5
d_gene: NA
v_gene: TRBV18

CDR3nt: TGTGCCAGCAGCCACGAATCCCACCAAGAGACCCAGTACTTC
CDR3aa: CASSHESHQETQYF
abundance: NA
j_gene: TRBJ2-5
d_gene: NA
v_gene: TRBV7-6

CDR3nt: TGTGCCAGCAGCCCATCCCCTACCTACGAGCAGTACTTC
CDR3aa: CASSPSPTYEQYF
abundance: NA
j_gene: TRBJ2-7
d_gene: NA
v_gene: TRBV9

CDR3nt: TGTGCCAGCAGCTCGGGACAGAACCCTAATTCACCCCTCCACTTT
CDR3aa: CASSSGQNPNSPLHF
abundance: once
j_gene: TRBJ1-6
d_gene: TRBD1
v_gene: TRBV7-9

CDR3nt: TGTGCCAGCAGTTCCGCCGGGACAGCGGGCTACGAGCAGTACTTC
CDR3aa: CASSSAGTAGYEQYF
abundance: NA
j_gene: TRBJ2-7
d_gene: NA
v_gene: TRBV2

CDR3nt: TGCGCCAGCAGCCATAACTTGAGGGCCGGGGAGAACATTCAGTACTTC
CDR3aa: CASSHNLRAGENIQYF
abundance: NA
j_gene: TRBJ2-4
d_gene: NA
v_gene: TRBV4-1

CDR3nt: TGTGCCACCAGTGATCCGACTAGCGGGAGTGGAGAGACCCAGTACTTC
CDR3aa: CATSDPTSGSGETQYF
abundance: NA
j_gene: TRBJ2-5
d_gene: TRBD2
v_gene: TRBV24-1

CDR3nt: TGTGCCAGCAGCCCACGGGAGGTCCAAGAGACCCAGTACTTC
CDR3aa: CASSPREVQETQYF
abundance: NA
j_gene: TRBJ2-5
d_gene: TRBD2
v_gene: TRBV14

CDR3nt: TGTGCCAGCAGCTTTCAACTACAAGAGACCCAGTACTTC
CDR3aa: CASSFQLQETQYF
abundance: NA
j_gene: TRBJ2-5
d_gene: NA
v_gene: TRBV7-2

CDR3nt: TGCAGCGAAAGGGACTTCCACAATGAGCAGTTCTTC
CDR3aa: CSERDFHNEQFF
abundance: NA
j_gene: TRBJ2-1
d_gene: NA
v_gene: TRBV29-1

CDR3nt: TGTGCCAGCAGCCAAGGGGACAGGGGAAACTATGGCTACACCTTC
CDR3aa: CASSQGDRGNYGYTF
abundance: NA
j_gene: TRBJ1-2
d_gene: TRBD1
v_gene: TRBV14

CDR3nt: TGTGCCCTAGCCCAGGGGCCCCAAGAGACCCAGTACTTC
CDR3aa: CALAQGPQETQYF
abundance: NA
j_gene: TRBJ2-5
d_gene: NA
v_gene: TRBV30

CDR3nt: TGCAGTGCTGGAAAAACAGGGGCCTCTAATGAAAAACTGTTTTTT
CDR3aa: CSAGKTGASNEKLFF
abundance: NA
j_gene: TRBJ1-4
d_gene: TRBD1
v_gene: TRBV20-1

CDR3nt: TGTGCCAGCACCTGGACAGGGGAGGTCACTGAAGCTTTCTTT
CDR3aa: CASTWTGEVTEAFF
abundance: NA
j_gene: TRBJ1-1
d_gene: TRBD1
v_gene: TRBV2

CDR3nt: TGTGCCAGCAGTTTGACTGACAATGAGCAGTTCTTC
CDR3aa: CASSLTDNEQFF
abundance: NA
j_gene: TRBJ2-1
d_gene: NA
v_gene: TRBV6-2/TRBV6-3

CDR3nt: TGTGCCAGCAGGGACGGGGCTACTAGTGGCTACACCTTC
CDR3aa: CASRDGATSGYTF
abundance: NA
j_gene: TRBJ1-2
d_gene: NA
v_gene: TRBV6-5

CDR3nt: TGCGCCAGCAGCGCATCAGGGGAAGGGGGCACTGAAGCTTTCTTT
CDR3aa: CASSASGEGGTEAFF
abundance: NA
j_gene: TRBJ1-1
d_gene: NA
v_gene: TRBV5-1

CDR3nt: TGTGCCAGCAGGAAAGGGGGAGCGGCAGAGACCCAGTACTTC
CDR3aa: CASRKGGAAETQYF
abundance: NA
j_gene: TRBJ2-5
d_gene: NA
v_gene: TRBV3-1

CDR3nt: TGTGCCAGCAGCTTGCCCCCTCCGGGAGGCTACAATGAGCAGTTCTTC
CDR3aa: CASSLPPPGGYNEQFF
abundance: once
j_gene: TRBJ2-1
d_gene: TRBD2
v_gene: TRBV5-4

CDR3nt: TGCGCCAGCAGCCCGATGGCCAAACAAGAGACCCAGTACTTC
CDR3aa: CASSPMAKQETQYF
abundance: NA
j_gene: TRBJ2-5
d_gene: NA
v_gene: TRBV5-1

CDR3nt: TGTGCCAGCAGCCTCGTCCGGGGGGACGAAAAACTGTTTTTT
CDR3aa: CASSLVRGDEKLFF
abundance: NA
j_gene: TRBJ1-4
d_gene: NA
v_gene: TRBV7-8

CDR3nt: TGTGCCAGCAGTTTGACAGCTCGCACAGATACGCAGTATTTT
CDR3aa: CASSLTARTDTQYF
abundance: NA
j_gene: TRBJ2-3
d_gene: NA
v_gene: TRBV27

CDR3nt: TGTGCCAGCAGGCGCTGGAAGGGACGGATGATCGATACGCAGTATTTT
CDR3aa: CASRRWKGRMIDTQYF
abundance: NA
j_gene: TRBJ2-3
d_gene: NA
v_gene: TRBV6-1

CDR3nt: TGTGCCAGCAAGGGGACTAGGGACACCGGGGAGCTGTTTTTT
CDR3aa: CASKGTRDTGELFF
abundance: NA
j_gene: TRBJ2-2
d_gene: TRBD2
v_gene: TRBV28

CDR3nt: TGCAGTGCTAGAGATAAAGGGATCCTAGCGGGCGAGCAGTACTTC
CDR3aa: CSARDKGILAGEQYF
abundance: once
j_gene: TRBJ2-7
d_gene: TRBD2
v_gene: TRBV20-1

CDR3nt: TGCGCCAGCAGCGGCGGGGGTGAGACCTACGAGCAGTACTTC
CDR3aa: CASSGGGETYEQYF
abundance: NA
j_gene: TRBJ2-7
d_gene: TRBD2
v_gene: TRBV5-1

CDR3nt: TGTGCCAGCAGCCAAGATAGGGGGGGATGGTATACGCAGTATTTT
CDR3aa: CASSQDRGGWYTQYF
abundance: NA
j_gene: TRBJ2-3
d_gene: NA
v_gene: TRBV3-1

CDR3nt: TGTGCCAGCAGTCCCACAGGGGTTACAAGGCGCCAGCCCCAGCATTTT
CDR3aa: CASSPTGVTRRQPQHF
abundance: NA
j_gene: TRBJ1-5
d_gene: TRBD1
v_gene: TRBV28

CDR3nt: TGCGCCAGCAGCCAAGTGGGCGGGGGAGGCAAAAACATTCAGTACTTC
CDR3aa: CASSQVGGGGKNIQYF
abundance: NA
j_gene: TRBJ2-4
d_gene: TRBD2
v_gene: TRBV4-1

CDR3nt: TGTGCCAGCAGCCCACTTCGGAGCACCGGGGAGCTGTTTTTT
CDR3aa: CASSPLRSTGELFF
abundance: NA
j_gene: TRBJ2-2
d_gene: NA
v_gene: TRBV7-3

CDR3nt: TGTGCCAGCTCATCGGGCTCCGGCTCCTACAATGAGCAGTTCTTC
CDR3aa: CASSSGSGSYNEQFF
abundance: NA
j_gene: TRBJ2-1
d_gene: NA
v_gene: TRBV18

CDR3nt: TGCAGTGCCACTAGGGGTGCGGCAGATCCTCGGCCCCAGCATTTT
CDR3aa: CSATRGAADPRPQHF
abundance: NA
j_gene: TRBJ1-5
d_gene: NA
v_gene: TRBV20-1

CDR3nt: TGTGCCAGCAGCTTTGACAGGGTCGGGGATACGCAGTATTTT
CDR3aa: CASSFDRVGDTQYF
abundance: NA
j_gene: TRBJ2-3
d_gene: TRBD1
v_gene: TRBV5-6

CDR3nt: TGTGCCACCAGTGACCTAGACAGGCACCAAGAGACCCAGTACTTC
CDR3aa: CATSDLDRHQETQYF
abundance: NA
j_gene: TRBJ2-5
d_gene: NA
v_gene: TRBV24-1

CDR3nt: TGTGCCAGCAGCTTTGACAGCTATGGCTACACCTTC
CDR3aa: CASSFDSYGYTF
abundance: NA
j_gene: TRBJ1-2
d_gene: NA
v_gene: TRBV5-6

CDR3nt: TGTGCCAGCAGCCCAACAACAGGGTCCTATAATTCACCCCTCCACTTT
CDR3aa: CASSPTTGSYNSPLHF
abundance: NA
j_gene: TRBJ1-6
d_gene: NA
v_gene: TRBV3-1

CDR3nt: TGTGCCAGTACCCAGGGGGCGAGAGGTGAAAAACTGTTTTTT
CDR3aa: CASTQGARGEKLFF
abundance: NA
j_gene: TRBJ1-4
d_gene: TRBD1
v_gene: TRBV19

CDR3nt: TGTGCCAGCAGCCCCCGGGGCTTGGGCTACACCTTC
CDR3aa: CASSPRGLGYTF
abundance: once
j_gene: TRBJ1-2
d_gene: NA
v_gene: TRBV7-2

CDR3nt: TGTGCCAGCTCATCTGACAGGTTGAACACTGAAGCTTTCTTT
CDR3aa: CASSSDRLNTEAFF
abundance: NA
j_gene: TRBJ1-1
d_gene: NA
v_gene: TRBV18

CDR3nt: TGTGCCAGCAGCCAGTCAGTGGGGCAAGAGACCCAGTACTTC
CDR3aa: CASSQSVGQETQYF
abundance: NA
j_gene: TRBJ2-5
d_gene: NA
v_gene: TRBV3-1

CDR3nt: TGCGCCAGCAGCCAAGAGGTGGCAGGGGGACAGCCCCAGCATTTT
CDR3aa: CASSQEVAGGQPQHF
abundance: NA
j_gene: TRBJ1-5
d_gene: TRBD1
v_gene: TRBV4-1

CDR3nt: TGCGCCAGCAGTCAATCGGAGGACAGAGAATGCTATGGCTACACCTTC
CDR3aa: CASSQSEDRECYGYTF
abundance: NA
j_gene: TRBJ1-2
d_gene: NA
v_gene: TRBV23-1

CDR3nt: TGTGCCAGCAGCTCCGAGGGGACAGGGCGTTCCTACGAGCAGTACTTC
CDR3aa: CASSSEGTGRSYEQYF
abundance: NA
j_gene: TRBJ2-7
d_gene: TRBD1
v_gene: TRBV7-8

CDR3nt: TGTGCCAGCAGGCAAGACGGAAACTATGGCTACACCTTC
CDR3aa: CASRQDGNYGYTF
abundance: NA
j_gene: TRBJ1-2
d_gene: NA
v_gene: TRBV6-5